This T cell receptor beta chain was recorded in a study of neurological immune-mediated disorders. TCRdb re-called the 5' RACE reads through MiXCR, storing one row per CDR3 protein. The repertoire includes around 40,000 distinct CDR3 sequences, roughly 6.9% of them detected once, and 5.7% sits in the top ten. CDR3 length: 16 amino acids. Unmatched junction bases numbered 7, after V lost 4 bases and J lost 7 bases. Looked up from germline, CDR1 is SGHRS and CDR2 is YFSETQ. There are many counts of this clonotype. The rearrangement joins TRBV5-1 to TRBJ2-1; 14 bases align to TRBD2. The source of this sequence is a man aged 50 or older in good health. Sequenced material: CD4+ T cells from blood. The CDR3 is CASSPTTSGRGNEQFF. CDR3 nucleotides: TGCGCCAGCAGCCCTACGACTAGCGGGAGGGGTAATGAGCAGTTCTTC. Supplemented by reference TRBV5-1 and TRBJ2-1, the full variable domain reads KAGVTQTPRYLIKTRGQQVTLSCSPISGHRSVSWYQQTPGQGLQFLFEYFSETQRNKGNFPGRFSGRQFSNSRSEMNVSTLELGDSALYLCASSPTTSGRGNEQFFGPGTRLTVL.